This T cell receptor (beta chain) was recovered during a study of shared clonotypes between healthy human individuals. Only in-frame clones appear in the TCRdb table, and some are missing; sequencing was by immunoSEQ multiplex PCR. The repertoire holds approximately 590,000 clones, with about 95% as singletons. Naive CD8 cells lacked CD45RO and underwent positive selection for CCR7, leaving out terminally differentiated effector memory CD45RA+ cells. Germline values: CDR1 SGHRS, CDR2 YFSETQ. Deletions cut 4 bases from V and 3 bases from J, with 8 bases between. The length of the CDR3 is 13 residues. The clonotype originates from a woman aged 25 to 39 in good health. The V gene is TRBV5-1, the J gene TRBJ2-1; a possible D gene is TRBD2 (6 bases). The specimen was naive CD8+ T cells sorted from blood. CDR3 DNA: TGCGCCAGCAGCCCGGAGGGCTACAATGAGCAGTTCTTC. Protein product: CASSPEGYNEQFF.